Listed below are T cell receptor beta chains from one sample, sequenced in a study of cytomegalovirus exposure and HLA in healthy donors. Sequencing was performed with immunoSEQ multiplex PCR; in TCRdb, only in-frame clones are kept and a portion is missing. The sample has fewer than 150,000 clones, roughly 90% seen once. Source material: PBMCs. The receptors originated from a man between 25 and 39 years old in good health and CMV-seronegative. CDR3s include the opening cysteine and the closing phenylalanine or tryptophan. The D gene is left open where the match is weak.

v_call	j_call	d_call	cdr3_aa	cdr3_nt
TRBV5-6	TRBJ2-1	NA	CASSLEQRAFYNEQFF	TGTGCCAGCAGCTTGGAGCAGCGGGCCTTCTACAATGAGCAGTTCTTC
TRBV30	TRBJ1-1	NA	CAWSGQNTEAFF	TGTGCCTGGAGTGGGCAGAACACTGAAGCTTTCTTT
TRBV15	TRBJ2-7	NA	CATSRDPYEQYF	TGTGCCACCAGCAGAGATCCGTACGAGCAGTACTTC
TRBV9	TRBJ2-7	NA	CASGRLGLSYEQYF	TGTGCCAGCGGTAGGTTAGGACTCTCCTACGAGCAGTACTTC
TRBV25-1	TRBJ2-3	NA	CASRGSLSQYF	TGTGCCAGCAGGGGGAGCCTTTCGCAGTATTTT
TRBV6-5	TRBJ1-1	TRBD1	CASSLTGGNTEAFF	TGTGCCAGCAGCCTCACAGGGGGGAACACTGAAGCTTTCTTT
TRBV6-1	TRBJ1-1	NA	CASSEWRTEAFF	TGTGCCAGCAGTGAATGGAGGACGGAAGCTTTCTTT
TRBV30	TRBJ1-3	NA	CAWSPRGAGNTIYF	TGTGCCTGGAGTCCCCGGGGGGCTGGAAACACCATATATTTT
TRBV11-2	TRBJ2-3	TRBD2	CASSSTSSSTDTQYF	TGTGCCAGCAGCTCGACTAGCTCTAGCACAGATACGCAGTATTTT
TRBV30	TRBJ1-1	TRBD1	CKAGGRGTEAFF	TGTAAGGCAGGGGGCAGAGGCACTGAAGCTTTCTTT